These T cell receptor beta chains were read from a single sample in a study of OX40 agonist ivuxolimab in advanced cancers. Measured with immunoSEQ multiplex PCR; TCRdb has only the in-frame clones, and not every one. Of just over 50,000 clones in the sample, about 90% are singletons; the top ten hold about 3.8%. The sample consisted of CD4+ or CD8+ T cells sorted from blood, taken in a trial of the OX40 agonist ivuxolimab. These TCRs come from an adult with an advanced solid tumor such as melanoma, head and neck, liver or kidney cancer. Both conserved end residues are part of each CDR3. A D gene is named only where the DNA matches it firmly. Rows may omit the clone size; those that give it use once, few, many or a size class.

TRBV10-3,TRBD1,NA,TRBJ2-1,CAIAGQGARDEQFF,TGTGCCATCGCGGGACAGGGGGCTAGGGATGAGCAGTTCTTC
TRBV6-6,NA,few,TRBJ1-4,CASRLRATNEKLFF,TGTGCCAGCAGACTCAGGGCAACTAATGAAAAACTGTTTTTT
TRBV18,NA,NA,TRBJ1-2,CASSPRGLNYGYTF,TGTGCCAGCTCACCCCGGGGGTTAAACTATGGCTACACCTTC
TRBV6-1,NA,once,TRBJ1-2,CASSLGGREAGYTF,TGTGCCAGCAGCCTCGGGGGCCGGGAGGCTGGCTACACCTTC
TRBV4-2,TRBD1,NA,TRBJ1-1,CASSDRTGSRNTEAFF,TGTGCCAGCAGCGACCGGACAGGAAGCAGAAACACTGAAGCTTTCTTT
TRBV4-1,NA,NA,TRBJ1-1,CASSQGRGGTEAFF,TGCGCCAGCAGCCAAGGGAGGGGGGGGACTGAAGCTTTCTTT
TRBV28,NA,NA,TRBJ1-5,CASSSNRQPQHF,TGTGCCAGCAGCTCCAATCGACAGCCCCAGCATTTT
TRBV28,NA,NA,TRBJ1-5,CATLSAVGQPQHF,TGTGCCACCCTATCCGCCGTTGGCCAGCCCCAGCATTTT
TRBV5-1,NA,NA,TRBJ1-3,CASSLEPTGTFSGNTIYF,TGCGCCAGCAGCTTGGAACCGACAGGAACCTTCTCTGGAAACACCATATATTTT
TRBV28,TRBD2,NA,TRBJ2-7,CASSLSGETYEQYF,TGTGCCAGCAGCCTTAGCGGGGAGACCTACGAGCAGTACTTC
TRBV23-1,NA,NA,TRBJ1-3,CASSQSVGESGNTIYF,TGCGCCAGCAGTCAATCTGTGGGGGAATCGGGAAACACCATATATTTT
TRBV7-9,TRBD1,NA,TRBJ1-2,CASSDAGQGGGYTF,TGTGCCAGCAGCGACGCCGGACAGGGGGGTGGCTACACCTTC
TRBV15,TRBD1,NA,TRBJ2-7,CATSRALSRDSYEQYF,TGTGCCACCAGCAGAGCCCTTTCCCGGGACAGCTACGAGCAGTACTTC
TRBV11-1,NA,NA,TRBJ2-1,CASSSQVYSDNEQFF,TGTGCCAGCAGCTCGCAGGTATATTCAGACAATGAGCAGTTCTTC
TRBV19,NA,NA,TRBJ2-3,CASSIDRATTQYF,TGTGCCAGTAGTATCGATAGGGCCACTACGCAGTATTTT
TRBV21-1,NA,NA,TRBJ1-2,CAIQSRNYRQSTNYGYTF,TGTGCCATACAAAGTAGGAATTATAGACAGTCTACTAACTATGGCTACACCTTC
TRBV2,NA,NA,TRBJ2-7,CASSETSEQYF,TGTGCCAGCAGTGAGACAAGCGAGCAGTACTTC
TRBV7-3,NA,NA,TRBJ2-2,CASSLSVVGTGELFF,TGTGCCAGCAGCTTATCAGTTGTGGGCACCGGGGAGCTGTTTTTT